Following are 17 T cell receptor beta chains from one sample sequenced in a study of metastatic and nonmetastatic thyroid tumors. TCRdb reassembled clones from the PCR reads with MiXCR. Here the sample spans some 31,000 clones, 15% to 20% being singletons. Ahead of thyroid surgery, no patient had received treatment of any kind. The sequenced sample was blood. The receptors originated from a female donor with papillary thyroid cancer or a benign thyroid nodule (not recorded which). Some clones in this sample may be carry-over from other donors' samples.

The chain has TRBV20-1 and TRBJ2-1; 8 nucleotides agree with TRBD1. With 5 bases clipped from V and 4 bases from J, the junction kept 4 bases outside the gene matches. Germline CDR1 reads DFQATT; CDR2 reads SNEGSKA (reference sequence). The CDR3 consists of 13 residues. The CDR3 sequence is CSASTGAYNEQFF. The CDR3 nucleotides read TGCAGTGCTTCGACAGGGGCTTACAATGAGCAGTTCTTC.

This clone was found many times. This sequence joins TRBV19 and TRBJ2-2; D gene ambiguous. V was trimmed by 8 bases and J by 7 bases, leaving 11 bases between them. In germline, CDR1 is LNHDA, CDR2 SQIVND (reference sequence). The CDR3 runs to 12 residues. The CDR3 coding sequence is TGTGCCAGTCGTTGGTTGGGCGGGGAGCTGTTTTTT. This translates into CASRWLGGELFF.

The table lists this clone with a count of one. The chain carries TRBV5-1 and TRBJ1-2; D possibly corresponds to TRBD1 (6 bases). The CDR3 spans 12 residues. V lost 8 bases, J lost 6 bases, and 14 bases lay in between. CDR1 SGHRS and CDR2 YFSETQ come from the germline V gene. The CDR3 sequence: CASRGGLDGYTF. Written as DNA, the CDR3 is TGCGCCAGTCGAGGGGGGCTGGATGGCTACACCTTC.

Many counts were recorded for this clone. The chain employs TRBV6-1 and TRBJ1-4; 7 bases are a match to TRBD1. The CDR3 contains 15 residues. Germline loops: CDR1 MNHNS, CDR2 SASEGT. V lost 5 bases, J lost 7 bases, and 10 bases stayed unmatched. The CDR3 DNA follows: TGTGCCAGCAGTTCGTCGACAGGGCGGGGTGAAAAACTGTTTTTT. This gives the protein CASSSSTGRGEKLFF.

This clone was seen repeatedly, ten times or more. The chain carries TRBV7-8 and TRBJ2-7; D possibly corresponds to TRBD2 (6 bases). CDR1 SGHVS and CDR2 FQNEAQ come from the germline V gene. Trimming shortened V by 2 bases and J by 6 bases, and 14 bases separated the two germline ends. This CDR3 contains 14 residues. CDR3 in DNA: TGTGCCAGCAGCTTACGGGACTTAAGCCCCGAGCAGTACTTC. It encodes CASSLRDLSPEQYF.

CDR3 nucleotides: TGCGCCAGCAGCCAAGAGTCAGGGAACTATGGCTACACCTTC. It specifies CASSQESGNYGYTF. This sequence joins TRBV4-1 and TRBJ1-2; TRBD1 is a possible D gene (5 bases). In germline, CDR1 is MGHRA, CDR2 YSYEKL. This CDR3 has 14 residues. V lost 0 bases, J lost 2 bases, and 7 bases lay in between.

The V call is TRBV28, the J call TRBJ1-6, with D unclear. Germline V gene sequence: CDR1 MDHEN, CDR2 SYDVKM. The CDR3 runs 14 residues. Trimming took 6 bases from V and 7 from J, leaving 13 bases between them. DNA for the CDR3: TGTGCCAGCAGCCCTCGCGGGTCCAATTCACCCCTCCACTTT. Protein sequence: CASSPRGSNSPLHF.

This clone appeared many times. The J gene is TRBJ1-1, the V gene TRBV5-1; the D gene is possibly TRBD1 (5 bases). The CDR3 covers 15 residues. The V gene's germline CDR1 is SGHRS and CDR2 YFSETQ. V lost 0 bases and J lost 5, with 14 bases in between. The CDR3 coding sequence is TGCGCCAGCAGCTTGGGTGTGCGGGGGGAAACTGAAGCTTTCTTT. Translating it yields CASSLGVRGETEAFF.

There are many counts of this clone. This chain joins TRBV10-3 and TRBJ1-4; a weak D match, TRBD1 (5 bases). The germline gives CDR1 ENHRY, CDR2 SYGVKD. With 5 bases removed from V and 3 bases from J, the gap between germline ends came to 10 bases. This CDR3 contains 14 residues. The CDR3 DNA reads TGTGCCATCAGTCGGGGACGTGCTAATGAAAAACTGTTTTTT. As protein: CAISRGRANEKLFF.

This clone was counted between two and nine times. V and J are TRBV12-3 or TRBV12-4 and TRBJ2-5; D not certain. CDR3 length equals 12 residues. The germline V and J ends were trimmed by 3 bases and 5 bases, with 7 bases remaining between them. DNA of the CDR3: TGTGCCAGCAGTTTTTCCAGTGAGACCCAGTACTTC. Its protein is CASSFSSETQYF.

This clone was recorded a few times. This sequence joins TRBV27 and TRBJ1-6; a weak D match, TRBD1 (6 bases). The CDR3 sequence is 15 residues long. The germline V gene encodes CDR1 MNHEY and CDR2 SMNVEV (reference sequence). V was trimmed by 5 bases and J by 2 bases, leaving 10 bases between them. CDR3 DNA: TGTGCCAGCAGTCGGACAGTCACCTATAATTCACCCCTCCACTTT. Translation: CASSRTVTYNSPLHF.

This clone was seen repeatedly, ten times or more. The chain uses TRBV12-3 or TRBV12-4 and TRBJ1-2; D is uncertain. Trimming took off 6 bases at V and 3 bases at J, with 17 bases between the two ends. This CDR3 has 15 residues. This chain's CDR3 is CASSRLWGRDYGYTF. The CDR3, as DNA: TGTGCCAGCAGCCGCCTGTGGGGAAGAGACTATGGCTACACCTTC.

By share, this clone ranks as medium-sized. V usage is TRBV6-1 and J usage is TRBJ2-7, with D tentatively TRBD1 (6 bases). The CDR3 runs to 15 residues. V was clipped by 6 bases and J by 3 bases, with 18 bases between them. Germline loops: CDR1 MNHNS, CDR2 SASEGT. CDR3 in DNA: TGTGCCAGCAGCCCGTCCTCGACAGGTTACTACGAGCAGTACTTC. This sequence encodes CASSPSSTGYYEQYF.

This clone was seen ten or more times. The chain recombines TRBV4-1 with TRBJ1-1; D is perhaps TRBD1 (5 bases). V shed 0 bases and J shed 4 bases, with 12 bases lying between them. The CDR3 sequence is 15 residues long. Germline V gene lookup returns CDR1 MGHRA and CDR2 YSYEKL. The CDR3 sequence: CASSQDPGGGTEAFF. CDR3 DNA sequence: TGCGCCAGCAGCCAAGACCCGGGGGGAGGCACTGAAGCTTTCTTT.

This clone came up many times. This chain links TRBV5-5 with TRBJ1-4; D is unclear. The CDR3 contains 16 residues. Trimming cost V 3 bases and J 0 bases, with 12 bases left between them. Germline V gene lookup returns CDR1 SGHKS and CDR2 YYEKEE (reference sequence). The CDR3 here is CASSWTTSTTNEKLFF. DNA of the CDR3: TGTGCCAGCAGCTGGACGACAAGTACAACTAATGAAAAACTGTTTTTT.

This clone has at least ten counts. V gene TRBV2 combines with J gene TRBJ2-3; 14 bases fit TRBD2. Unmatched junction bases numbered 6, after V lost 6 bases and J lost 4 bases. Germline values: CDR1 SNHLY, CDR2 FYNNEI. CDR3 length equals 16 residues. CDR3 bases: TGTGCCAGCAGAGGCCCGGGACTAGCGGGAGCAGATACGCAGTATTTT. This gives the protein CASRGPGLAGADTQYF.

This clone was seen only a few times. This chain links TRBV6-2 or TRBV6-3 with TRBJ2-5; D is perhaps TRBD2 (6 bases). CDR1 and CDR2 (germline): MNHEY, SVGEGT. The V gene lost 0 bases and the J gene lost 4 bases, with 21 bases spanning the gap. The CDR3 runs to 18 residues. CDR3 protein: CASSYSFGSEGSVETQYF. The DNA of the CDR3 is TGTGCCAGCAGTTACTCGTTCGGGAGCGAGGGTTCGGTAGAGACCCAGTACTTC.